These 18 T cell receptor beta chains originate from one sample sequenced in a study of T cells in Graves' hyperthyroidism and ophthalmopathy. Researchers took RNA transcripts and amplified the TCR beta CDR3 regions from them. In the first-round RT-PCR of the TCR CDR3, the HTBI primer set was used. A single record per CDR3 protein comes from TCRdb applying MiXCR to the multiplex PCR reads. The sample includes hundreds of thousands of distinct CDR3 sequences, around 24% of them seen just once. The material sequenced was blood. Source of these receptors: a woman aged 30 to 39 with Graves' ophthalmopathy.

The chain joins TRBV6-1 to TRBJ1-1; maybe TRBD1 (6 bases). V dropped 2 bases and J dropped 4 bases, with 17 bases sitting between them. The germline V gene encodes CDR1 MNHNS and CDR2 SASEGT. This CDR3 has 16 residues. The CDR3 DNA reads as TGTGCCAGCAGTGAAATGGGACAAACGGGGGCCACTGAAGCTTTCTTT. Translation: CASSEMGQTGATEAFF.

This chain connects TRBV12-3 or TRBV12-4 to TRBJ2-7, with D tentatively TRBD1 or TRBD2 (6 bases each). The CDR3 is made up of 14 amino acids. V lost 5 bases and J 1 base, leaving 12 bases between the germline ends. CDR3 in DNA: TGTGCCAGCAGTCCCCGGGGGCTTTCCTACGAGCAGTACTTC. Its protein product is CASSPRGLSYEQYF.

V usage is TRBV6-1 and J usage is TRBJ1-1, with a weak D call TRBD1 (6 bases). Germline assignment: CDR1 MNHNS and CDR2 SASEGT. This CDR3 has 14 residues. V was clipped by 0 bases and J by 4 bases, with 9 bases between them. This CDR3 reads CASSEARGSTEAFF. CDR3 DNA: TGTGCCAGCAGTGAAGCTAGGGGGTCCACTGAAGCTTTCTTT.

This clonotype was detected a few times. V usage is TRBV6-1 and J usage is TRBJ2-7, with 7 bases aligning to TRBD1. The CDR3 loop spans 15 amino acids. J was trimmed by 0 bases and V by 6 bases; bases with no gene match: 8. Per the germline V gene, CDR1 is MNHNS and CDR2 is SASEGT. The CDR3 reads CASSDRPGGSYEQYF. Written as DNA, the CDR3 is TGTGCCAGCAGCGACAGGCCAGGGGGCTCCTACGAGCAGTACTTC.

The chain joins TRBV5-1 to TRBJ2-3, with TRBD2 matching 12 bases. Germline values: CDR1 SGHRS, CDR2 YFSETQ. This CDR3 contains 17 residues. The V gene end was trimmed by 3 bases and the J gene end by 2 bases; junction bases not matched to a gene: 7. This chain's CDR3 is CASSWGLAGGSTDTQYF. CDR3 DNA sequence: TGCGCCAGCAGCTGGGGTCTAGCGGGGGGGTCCACAGATACGCAGTATTTT.

This clonotype was detected only a few times. The J gene is TRBJ1-5, the V gene TRBV28; 9 nucleotides agree with TRBD1. Germline loops: CDR1 MDHEN, CDR2 SYDVKM. Trimming took 6 bases from V and 5 from J; bases not matched to a gene: 11. The CDR3 extends over 16 amino acids. The DNA of the CDR3 is TGTGCCAGCAGACCGCGTCGGACAGGGGCTGATCAGCCCCAGCATTTT. The encoded protein is CASRPRRTGADQPQHF. Drawing the rest from reference TRBV28 and TRBJ1-5, the complete variable domain is DVKVTQSSRYLVKRTGEKVFLECVQDMDHENMFWYRQDPGLGLRLIYFSYDVKMKEKGDIPEGYSVSREKKERFSLILESASTNQTSMYLCASRPRRTGADQPQHFGDGTRLSIL.

The genes are TRBV5-1 and TRBJ1-2; the D gene is possibly TRBD1 (6 bases). The CDR3 runs to 14 residues. CDR1 and CDR2 (germline): SGHRS, YFSETQ. Trimming removed 1 base at V and 4 bases at J, with 11 bases between. CDR3 coding DNA: TGCGCCAGCAGCTTGAGAAAGGGGGGCTATGGCTACACCTTC. Its protein is CASSLRKGGYGYTF. Full variable domain (rest looked up from reference TRBV5-1 and TRBJ1-2): KAGVTQTPRYLIKTRGQQVTLSCSPISGHRSVSWYQQTPGQGLQFLFEYFSETQRNKGNFPGRFSGRQFSNSRSEMNVSTLELGDSALYLCASSLRKGGYGYTFGSGTRLTVV.

This rearrangement joins TRBV14 to TRBJ2-5; no firm D call. The CDR3 sequence is 18 residues long. Looked up from germline, CDR1 is SGHDN and CDR2 is FVKESK. The V and J ends lost 3 bases and 0 bases respectively, with 20 bases between them. In DNA, the CDR3 is TGTGCCAGCAGCCAGACACCCGGCGGAACCCAGTACCAAGAGACCCAGTACTTC. The encoded protein is CASSQTPGGTQYQETQYF.

The chain is built from TRBV6-1 and TRBJ1-2; D uncertain. Trimming pared 6 bases from V and 2 bases from J, leaving 13 bases between. Germline CDR1 reads MNHNS; CDR2 reads SASEGT. This CDR3 has 14 amino acids. CDR3 residues: CASSPLHPNYGYTF. For the CDR3, the DNA is TGTGCCAGCAGCCCGCTACACCCAAACTATGGCTACACCTTC.

Note on this clonotype: This may arise from a read error, as a much more abundant clone is one base away. The rearrangement joins TRBV12-3 or TRBV12-4 to TRBJ2-4; D unresolved. The CDR3 length is 13 residues. This CDR3 reads CASSSKGHDIKYF. CDR3 sequence (DNA): TGTGCCAGCAGTTCGAAGGGTCACGACATTAAGTACTTC.

This clonotype was observed many times. The V call is TRBV12-3 or TRBV12-4, the J call TRBJ2-2; D is undetermined. V was clipped by 6 bases and J by 3 bases, with 8 bases between them. CDR3 length equals 13 residues. The chain's CDR3 is CASSRGHTGELFF. DNA for the CDR3: TGTGCCAGCAGCCGAGGACACACCGGGGAGCTGTTTTTT.

The rearrangement links TRBV10-3 to TRBJ1-1, with D uncertain. The CDR3 length is 15 residues. Trimming left V 2 bases short and J 5 bases short, with 15 bases between. Germline V CDR1 and CDR2: ENHRY, SYGVKD. CDR3: CAISERASSGTEAFF. In nucleotides, the CDR3 is TGTGCCATCAGTGAGAGGGCCTCGTCGGGGACTGAAGCTTTCTTT.

There are many counts of this clonotype. The chain uses TRBV15 and TRBJ1-5; 7 bases agree with TRBD1. The V segment lost 0 bases and the J segment 9 bases; nucleotides outside the gene matches: 11. This CDR3 spans 16 amino acids. From germline, CDR1 is LNHNV and CDR2 YYDKDF (reference sequence). The DNA for the CDR3 is TGTGCCACCAGCAGAGATATTGGCGACAGGGTGGGGCCCCAGCATTTT. Its protein is CATSRDIGDRVGPQHF.

CDR3 DNA: TGTGCCAGCTCACAGGACTCGCGGGGGGTCTACGAGCAGTACTTC. Protein: CASSQDSRGVYEQYF. The chain is built from TRBV18 and TRBJ2-7, with 8 bases identical to TRBD2. CDR3 length: 15 amino acids. J lost 3 bases, V lost 4 bases, and 8 bases had no gene match. CDR1 is KGHSH and CDR2 is LQKENI in the germline V gene.

This clonotype came up once. The chain couples TRBV7-2 to TRBJ1-5; TRBD1 matches at 8 bases. Germline CDR1 is SGHTA and CDR2 is FQGNSA. The CDR3 runs to 14 residues. V shed 3 bases, J shed 8 bases, and the junction held 6 bases outside the gene matches. CDR3 region: CASSFNRGLEPQHF. The CDR3 DNA is TGTGCCAGCAGCTTTAACAGGGGGTTGGAGCCCCAGCATTTT.

This clonotype occurred many times. This chain links TRBV13 with TRBJ1-2, with D uncertain. The CDR3 has 16 amino acids. Germline CDR1 reads PRHDT; CDR2 reads FYEKMQ (reference sequence). V dropped 5 bases and J dropped 4 bases, with 20 bases sitting between them. In nucleotides, the CDR3 is TGTGCCAGCAGCACCCGTAACTCCGGGAGCCCCTATGGCTACACCTTC. This translates into CASSTRNSGSPYGYTF.

There are many counts of this clonotype. The J gene is TRBJ1-2, the V gene TRBV27; D is perhaps TRBD1 (6 bases). Per the germline V gene, CDR1 is MNHEY and CDR2 is SMNVEV (reference sequence). This CDR3 spans 16 amino acids. Trimming took 6 bases from V and 8 from J, leaving 25 bases between them. The CDR3 sequence: CASSLGSPPGARGYTF. CDR3 sequence (DNA): TGTGCCAGCAGCCTAGGATCCCCTCCGGGGGCGAGGGGCTACACCTTC.

This clonotype was seen many times. The chain has TRBV7-6 and TRBJ2-7; D remains unclear. This CDR3 region has 13 residues. CDR1 and CDR2 (germline): SGHVS, FNYEAQ. The V end was cut by 2 bases, the J end by 7 bases, with 12 bases between. Written as DNA, the CDR3 is TGTGCCAGCAGCTTAAACCCAAGTTGGGAGCAGTACTTC. It encodes CASSLNPSWEQYF.